A selection of T cell receptor beta chains follows, all from one sample in a study of a mutant IDH1 vaccine in newly diagnosed glioma. Assay: immunoSEQ multiplex PCR; the TCRdb copy retains only in-frame clones and omits some. Of about 32,000 clones listed, more than 75% are singletons. Their antigen targets remain unknown. The starting material was PBMCs, obtained from a glioma patient whose treatment included an IDH1 peptide vaccine. These receptors were collected from a middle-aged woman with glioma. Each CDR3 is given with its conserved first and last residue. Each record gives: J gene, D gene, clone size, V gene, CDR3 DNA, CDR3 protein. D genes are given only for firm matches. Clone size, where shown, is once, few, many, or a class for clones that have expanded.

>TRBJ2-5|NA|NA|TRBV15
TGTGCCACCAGCTCCTTAGGGGGGGCCCCCCAAGAGACCCAGTACTTC
CATSSLGGAPQETQYF
>TRBJ1-2|TRBD1|NA|TRBV2
TGTGCCAGCACCGGACAGGGAGCTAACTATGGCTACACCTTC
CASTGQGANYGYTF
>TRBJ1-5|TRBD1|NA|TRBV30
TGTGCCTGGAGTCCTTACTCCGGGACAGGGGAGGTCGACCAGCCCCAGCATTTT
CAWSPYSGTGEVDQPQHF
>TRBJ1-4|TRBD1|NA|TRBV4-1
TGCGCCAGCAGCCAACCGGGACAGAAAAATGAAAAACTGTTTTTT
CASSQPGQKNEKLFF
>TRBJ1-1|NA|NA|TRBV9
TGTGCCAGCAGCGCGGGACATCTTCTTAACACTGAAGCTTTCTTT
CASSAGHLLNTEAFF
>TRBJ2-7|TRBD2|once|TRBV19
TGTGCCAGCCGGGTAGGGCGGGGGGGCGTCGACGAGCAGTACTTC
CASRVGRGGVDEQYF
>TRBJ2-5|TRBD2|NA|TRBV7-8
TGTGCCAGCAGCCAGAGCGGGGGCGGGGAGACCCAGTACTTC
CASSQSGGGETQYF
>TRBJ2-5|NA|NA|TRBV2
TGTGCCAGCAGTGAACAGGGAGAGACCCAGTACTTC
CASSEQGETQYF
>TRBJ2-3|NA|NA|TRBV7-9
TGTGCCAGCCTTGACACCTCTAGCACAGATACGCAGTATTTT
CASLDTSSTDTQYF
>TRBJ1-6|NA|once|TRBV10-1
TGCGCCAGCAGTGAGTCTGTTGCGGGACCGAGGAATTCACCCCTCCACTTT
CASSESVAGPRNSPLHF
>TRBJ1-2|NA|few|TRBV27
TGTGCCAGCAGTTTACGAGGGGCCCTCAACTATGGCTACACCTTC
CASSLRGALNYGYTF
>TRBJ2-7|TRBD1|NA|TRBV5-1
TGCGCCAGCAGCCGGACAGGGAACGGAGAGCAGTACTTC
CASSRTGNGEQYF
>TRBJ1-3|TRBD1|NA|TRBV9
TGTGCCAGCAGCGCGGCGGGCAGGGGGACCGGAAACACCATATATTTT
CASSAAGRGTGNTIYF
>TRBJ1-1|TRBD1|NA|TRBV11-1
TGTGCCAGCAGCGCGACCGGGACAGCGTCTGAAGCTTTCTTT
CASSATGTASEAFF
>TRBJ1-2|NA|NA|TRBV7-8
TGTGCCAGCAGCTTAGGGCACAAGAACTATGGCTACACCTTC
CASSLGHKNYGYTF
>TRBJ2-1|NA|NA|TRBV7-2
TGTGCCAGCAGCCGATCCTTCCCCCCCTCCTACAATGAGCAGTTCTTC
CASSRSFPPSYNEQFF
>TRBJ1-1|TRBD1|NA|TRBV18
TGTGCCAGCTCACCATTGGCAGGGGGCACTGAAGCTTTCTTT
CASSPLAGGTEAFF
>TRBJ1-2|NA|few|TRBV6-1
TGTGCCAGCAGTGAAAATAAAGGCCCTCATGGCTACACCTTC
CASSENKGPHGYTF
>TRBJ1-1|NA|NA|TRBV19
TGTGCCAGTAGTGAACAAGTGAACACTGAAGCTTTCTTT
CASSEQVNTEAFF
>TRBJ2-3|TRBD1|NA|TRBV5-1
TGCGCCAGCAGCTTACAGGGGGCGGGCACAGATACGCAGTATTTT
CASSLQGAGTDTQYF
>TRBJ1-2|TRBD1|NA|TRBV5-1
TGCGCCAGCAGCGCGGGCCTCCGGGACAGTTTCTATGGCTACACCTTC
CASSAGLRDSFYGYTF
>TRBJ2-1|NA|NA|TRBV2
TGTGCCAGCAGTGAAGCGCTTGCAGGGACCAACAATGAGCAGTTCTTC
CASSEALAGTNNEQFF
>TRBJ1-1|TRBD1|few|TRBV30
TGTGCCTGGAGTGTGCTCTGGGAGGGGGCCACTGAAGCTTTCTTT
CAWSVLWEGATEAFF
>TRBJ2-3|TRBD1|NA|TRBV5-1
TGCGCCAGCAACCCAACAGGGGTCCCAGATACGCAGTATTTT
CASNPTGVPDTQYF